This TCR beta chain was found in a study of blood T cell repertoires in COVID-19. Study at large: Nucleic acid was either cDNA or gDNA, and it came from T cells, B-cell-depleted T cells, or PBMCs.

In terms of age and location, participants ranged from about 18 to 90 years and lived in under 30 US areas. Participants were placed into cohorts based on the clinical history they reported. V lost 3 bases, J lost 0 bases, and 3 bases stayed unmatched. Germline V gene lookup returns CDR1 SGHTS and CDR2 YDEGEE. CDR3 length equals 16 residues. In the original processing: Amplified reference gene primers provided the basis for estimating nucleated cell counts. Using immunoSEQ multiplex PCR, the repertoire was profiled, and TCRdb retains in-frame clones only, with some absent. The D gene and trimming were derived from the DNA, and the V and J assignments and clone size from that table. The table includes 200,000 to 250,000 clones, 80% detected once.

This receptor was obtained from a woman between 35 and 50 years old with acute COVID-19. This chain connects TRBV5-8 to TRBJ1-5; 10 nucleotides align to TRBD1. The specimen sequenced was PBMCs or T cells enriched from blood (not recorded which). The CDR3 here is CASSSGQGLSNQPQHF. The CDR3 nucleotides read TGTGCCAGCAGCTCGGGACAGGGGCTTAGCAATCAGCCCCAGCATTTT.